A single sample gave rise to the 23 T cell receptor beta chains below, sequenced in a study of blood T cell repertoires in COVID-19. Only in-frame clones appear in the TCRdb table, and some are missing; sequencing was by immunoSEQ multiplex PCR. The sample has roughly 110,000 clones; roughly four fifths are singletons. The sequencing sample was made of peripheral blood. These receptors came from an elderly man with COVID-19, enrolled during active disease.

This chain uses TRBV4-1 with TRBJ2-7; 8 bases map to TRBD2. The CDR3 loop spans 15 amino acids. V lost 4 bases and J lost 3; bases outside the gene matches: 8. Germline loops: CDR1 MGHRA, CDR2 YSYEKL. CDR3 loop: CASSPPTAGVYEQYF. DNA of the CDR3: TGCGCCAGCAGCCCGCCCACAGCGGGAGTCTACGAGCAGTACTTC.

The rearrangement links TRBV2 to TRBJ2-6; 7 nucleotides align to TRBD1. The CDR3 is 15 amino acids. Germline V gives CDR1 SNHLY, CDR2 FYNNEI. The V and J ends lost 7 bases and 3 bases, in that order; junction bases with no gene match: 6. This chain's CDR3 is CASILDRDGANVLTF. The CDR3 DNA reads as TGTGCCAGCATCCTCGACAGGGATGGGGCCAACGTCCTGACTTTC. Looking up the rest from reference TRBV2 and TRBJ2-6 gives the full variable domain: EPEVTQTPSHQVTQMGQEVILRCVPISNHLYFYWYRQILGQKVEFLVSFYNNEISEKSEIFDDQFSVERPDGSNFTLKIRSTKLEDSAMYFCASILDRDGANVLTFGAGSRLTVL.

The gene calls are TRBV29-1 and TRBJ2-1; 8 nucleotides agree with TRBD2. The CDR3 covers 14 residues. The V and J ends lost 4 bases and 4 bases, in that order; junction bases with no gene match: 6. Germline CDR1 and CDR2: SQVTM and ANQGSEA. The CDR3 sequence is CSVGGGRRYNEQFF. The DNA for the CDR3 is TGCAGCGTTGGGGGCGGGAGGCGTTACAATGAGCAGTTCTTC.

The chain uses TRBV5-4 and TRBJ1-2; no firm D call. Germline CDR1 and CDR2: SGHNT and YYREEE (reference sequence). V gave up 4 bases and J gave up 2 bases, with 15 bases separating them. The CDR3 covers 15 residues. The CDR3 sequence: CASSERVSGNYGYTF. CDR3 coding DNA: TGTGCCAGCAGCGAGCGGGTGTCGGGGAACTATGGCTACACCTTC. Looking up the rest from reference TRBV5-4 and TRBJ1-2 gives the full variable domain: ETGVTQSPTHLIKTRGQQVTLRCSSQSGHNTVSWYQQALGQGPQFIFQYYREEENGRGNFPPRFSGLQFPNYSSELNVNALELDDSALYLCASSERVSGNYGYTFGSGTRLTVV.

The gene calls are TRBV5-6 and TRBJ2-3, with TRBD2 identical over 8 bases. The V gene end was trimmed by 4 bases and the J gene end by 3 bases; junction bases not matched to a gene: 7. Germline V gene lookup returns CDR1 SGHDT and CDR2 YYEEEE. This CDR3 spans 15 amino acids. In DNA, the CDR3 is TGTGCCAGCAGCACAGCTAGCGGGTTTACAGATACGCAGTATTTT. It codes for CASSTASGFTDTQYF.

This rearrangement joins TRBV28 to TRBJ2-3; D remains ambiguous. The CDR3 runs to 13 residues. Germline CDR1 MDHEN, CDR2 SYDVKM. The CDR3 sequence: CVLSPGNTDTQYF. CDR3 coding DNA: TGTGTACTGTCTCCCGGTAACACAGATACGCAGTATTTT. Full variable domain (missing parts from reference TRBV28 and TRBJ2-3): DVKVTQSSRYLVKRTGEKVFLECVQDMDHENMFWYRQDPGLGLRLIYFSYDVKMKEKGDIPEGYSVSREKKERFSLILESASTNQTSMYLCVLSPGNTDTQYFGPGTRLTVL.

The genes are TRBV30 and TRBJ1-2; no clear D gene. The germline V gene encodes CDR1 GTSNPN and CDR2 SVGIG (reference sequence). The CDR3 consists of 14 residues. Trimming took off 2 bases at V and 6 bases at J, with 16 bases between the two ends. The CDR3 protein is CAWSFSEASDGYTF. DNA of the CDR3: TGTGCCTGGAGTTTTAGCGAGGCGTCCGATGGCTACACCTTC.

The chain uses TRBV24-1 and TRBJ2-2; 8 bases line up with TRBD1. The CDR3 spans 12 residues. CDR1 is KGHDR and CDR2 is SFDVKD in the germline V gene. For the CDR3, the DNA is TGTGGAGTGCAGGGGGCTCTCGGGGAGCTGTTTTTT. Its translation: CGVQGALGELFF.

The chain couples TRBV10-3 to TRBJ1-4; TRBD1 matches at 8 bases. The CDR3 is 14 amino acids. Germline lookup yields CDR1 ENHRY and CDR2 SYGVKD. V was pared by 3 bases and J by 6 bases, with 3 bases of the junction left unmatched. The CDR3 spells CAISDTGGDEKLFF. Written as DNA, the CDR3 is TGTGCCATCAGTGACACAGGGGGGGATGAAAAACTGTTTTTT.

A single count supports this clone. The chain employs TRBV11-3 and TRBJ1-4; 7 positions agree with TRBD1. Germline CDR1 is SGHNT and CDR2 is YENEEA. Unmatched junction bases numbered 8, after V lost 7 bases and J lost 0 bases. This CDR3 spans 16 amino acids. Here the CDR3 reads CASIGQVGSTNEKLFF. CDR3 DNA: TGTGCCAGCATTGGACAGGTCGGTTCAACTAATGAAAAACTGTTTTTT.

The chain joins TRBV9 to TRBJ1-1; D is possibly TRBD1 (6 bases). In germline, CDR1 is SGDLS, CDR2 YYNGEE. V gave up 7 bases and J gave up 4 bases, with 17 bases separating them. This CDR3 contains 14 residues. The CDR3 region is CASGAGQGTTEAFF. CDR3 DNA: TGTGCCAGCGGCGCAGGCCAGGGGACCACTGAAGCTTTCTTT.

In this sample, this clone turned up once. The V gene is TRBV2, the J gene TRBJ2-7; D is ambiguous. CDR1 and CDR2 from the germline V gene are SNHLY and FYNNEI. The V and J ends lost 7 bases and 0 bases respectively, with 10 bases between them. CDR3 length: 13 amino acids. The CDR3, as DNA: TGTGCCAGCAACGTGAGAAACTCCTACGAGCAGTACTTC. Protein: CASNVRNSYEQYF. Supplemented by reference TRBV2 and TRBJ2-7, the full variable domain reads EPEVTQTPSHQVTQMGQEVILRCVPISNHLYFYWYRQILGQKVEFLVSFYNNEISEKSEIFDDQFSVERPDGSNFTLKIRSTKLEDSAMYFCASNVRNSYEQYFGPGTRLTVT.

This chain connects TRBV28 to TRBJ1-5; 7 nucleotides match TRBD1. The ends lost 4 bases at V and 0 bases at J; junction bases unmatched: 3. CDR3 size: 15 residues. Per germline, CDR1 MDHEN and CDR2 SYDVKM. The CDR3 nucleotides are TGTGCCAGCAGTTCACAGGGGTATAGCAATCAGCCCCAGCATTTT. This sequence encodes CASSSQGYSNQPQHF.

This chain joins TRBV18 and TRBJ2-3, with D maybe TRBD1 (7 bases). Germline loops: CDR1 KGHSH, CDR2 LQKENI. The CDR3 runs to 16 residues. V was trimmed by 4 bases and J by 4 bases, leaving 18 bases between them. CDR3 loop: CASSLLQGRIADTQYF. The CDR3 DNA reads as TGTGCCAGCTCACTACTACAGGGGAGGATAGCAGATACGCAGTATTTT.

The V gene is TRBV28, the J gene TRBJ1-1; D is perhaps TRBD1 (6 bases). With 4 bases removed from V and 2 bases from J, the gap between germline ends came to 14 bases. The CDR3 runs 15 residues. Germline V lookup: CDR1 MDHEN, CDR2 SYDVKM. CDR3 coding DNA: TGTGCCAGCAGTTATACCCCGGACAGTAACACTGAAGCTTTCTTT. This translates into CASSYTPDSNTEAFF.

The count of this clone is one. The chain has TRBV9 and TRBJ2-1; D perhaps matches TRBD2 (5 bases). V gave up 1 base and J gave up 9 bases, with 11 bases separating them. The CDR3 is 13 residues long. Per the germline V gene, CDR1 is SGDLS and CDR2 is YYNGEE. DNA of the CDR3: TGTGCCAGCAGCGTAAGTAGGGCGGGTGAGCAGTTCTTC. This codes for CASSVSRAGEQFF.

CDR3 sequence reads: CASSPLGSGGSYNEQFF. The CDR3 nucleotides are TGTGCCAGCAGCCCCCTGGGAAGCGGGGGCTCCTACAATGAGCAGTTCTTC. The chain joins TRBV5-6 to TRBJ2-1; 8 nucleotides match TRBD2. After removal of 4 bases from V and 0 bases from J, the junction contained 9 bases not matched to a gene. The CDR3 runs 17 residues. CDR1 and CDR2 from the germline V gene are SGHDT and YYEEEE.

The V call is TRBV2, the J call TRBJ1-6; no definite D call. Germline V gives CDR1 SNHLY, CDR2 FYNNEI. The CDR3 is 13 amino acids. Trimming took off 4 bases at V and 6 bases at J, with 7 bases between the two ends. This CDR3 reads CASSGNGNSPLHF. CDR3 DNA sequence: TGTGCCAGCAGTGGTAACGGTAATTCACCCCTCCACTTT.

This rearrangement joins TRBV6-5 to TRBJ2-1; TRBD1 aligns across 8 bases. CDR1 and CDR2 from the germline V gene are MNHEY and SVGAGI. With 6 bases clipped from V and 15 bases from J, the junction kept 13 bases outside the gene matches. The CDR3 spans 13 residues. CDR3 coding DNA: TGTGCCAGCAGGTCCACCGGGGACAGGCGACCGTTCTTC. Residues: CASRSTGDRRPFF.

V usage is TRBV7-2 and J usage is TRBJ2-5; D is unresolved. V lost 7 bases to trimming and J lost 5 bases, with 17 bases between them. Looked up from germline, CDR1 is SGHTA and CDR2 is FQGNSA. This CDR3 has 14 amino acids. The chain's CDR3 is CASKLSSGDETQYF. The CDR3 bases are TGTGCCAGCAAGCTTAGTTCCGGAGACGAGACCCAGTACTTC.

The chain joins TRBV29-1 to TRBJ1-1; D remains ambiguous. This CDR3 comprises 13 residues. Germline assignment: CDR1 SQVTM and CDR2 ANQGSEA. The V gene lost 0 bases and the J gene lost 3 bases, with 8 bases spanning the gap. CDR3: CSVEDRIHTEAFF. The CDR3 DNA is TGCAGCGTTGAAGACAGGATTCACACTGAAGCTTTCTTT.

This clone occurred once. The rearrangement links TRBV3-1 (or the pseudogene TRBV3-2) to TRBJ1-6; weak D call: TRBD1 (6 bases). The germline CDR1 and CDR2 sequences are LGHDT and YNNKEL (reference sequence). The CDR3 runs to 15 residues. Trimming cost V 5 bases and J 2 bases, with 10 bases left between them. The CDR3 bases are TGTGCCAGCAGCTCCGGACAGACCTATAATTCACCCCTCCACTTT. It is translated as CASSSGQTYNSPLHF.

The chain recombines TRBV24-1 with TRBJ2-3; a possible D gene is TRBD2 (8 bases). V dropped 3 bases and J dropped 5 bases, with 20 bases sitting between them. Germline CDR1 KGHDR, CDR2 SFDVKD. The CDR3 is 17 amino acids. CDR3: CATSDPRDSAGGDTQYF. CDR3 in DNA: TGTGCCACCAGTGATCCTAGGGACAGCGCGGGGGGAGATACGCAGTATTTT.